The entry that follows covers one TCR beta chain sequence. This clone was picked up a small number of times. Its specific antigen is unknown. No much larger clonotype is one base removed from it; base qualities were not supplied. After CFSE-labeled PBMCs were cultured without a stimulus, the autoproliferating (CFSEdim) and non-proliferating (CFSEhi) T cell fractions were sequenced separately. In total, over 4.5x10^7 CFSE-labeled PBMCs were cultured without stimulus for 7 days, after which replicate wells were pooled. Labeling of PBMCs used approximately 0.5 uM CFSE, and the cells were then grown in serum-free AIM-V medium with no exogenous stimuli added. PBMCs were isolated by Ficoll density gradient centrifugation and were cryopreserved before use. Using a FACSAria III, live 7-AAD-negative cells were sorted, then washed with PBS and stored frozen at -80 degrees C as dry pellets. The cysteine opens and the phenylalanine closes a CDR3 of 12 amino acids. Just CDR3 DNA is preserved here, 36 bases in frame from base 1. The V end loses 6 bases and the J end loses 4 bases, and a stretch of 9 bases separates them. The germline V gene (reference sequence) yields LNHDA for CDR1 and SQIVND for CDR2.

Genomic DNA was extracted, and the immunoSEQ Platform was used to amplify TCRbeta CDR3 regions from that DNA. Multiplex PCR, high-throughput sequencing and a vendor bioinformatics pipeline were brought together in the immunoSEQ assay. The authors processed their data as follows. After discarding non-productive sequences and any CDR3s under 4 amino acids in length, clonotype frequencies were recalculated for each sample. In immunoSEQ Analyzer 2.0, shared clonotypes were identified as those with identical CDR3 amino acid, V gene and J gene sequences. To normalize repertoire overlap, the number of shared clonotypes was divided by the product of the two clone-set sizes and multiplied by 1000 to give arbitrary units. Held by TCRdb, this immuneACCESS table contains in-frame sequences only and omits some clones. Under half of the omission traces to an unresolved V gene where checked; the cause of the rest is unknown. V, J and clone size are those of that table, while D and trimming were read from the DNA. This sample has approximately 32,000 clones in its table, and about 82% of those were observed once. The ten largest account for roughly 2.7% of the sample.

This record belongs to a study of memory B cells and T cells in multiple sclerosis (dated by TCRdb to the late 2010s). At the level of the whole study: In multiple sclerosis patients, the study set the TCR beta repertoires of autoproliferating peripheral T cells against those of T cells infiltrating brain lesions. Two multiple sclerosis patients, for whom either brain lesions at autopsy or brain-infiltrating cells from biopsy were available, were included in TCR sequencing.

The research as a whole found: Because clone-set sizes differed between compartments, counts of shared clonotypes were influenced and normalization was required.

The sample comprised PBMCs from blood kept in culture. The TCR comes from a human donor with multiple sclerosis. The sequence joins TRBV19 to TRBJ1-1; the D gene lacks a confident call. The sequenced DNA is TGTGCCAGTAGGATTGGTATCACTGAAGCTTTCTTT. Its protein reads: CASRIGITEAFF.